These 15 T cell receptor beta chains originate from one sample sequenced in a study of T cells after yellow fever vaccination. TCRdb used MiXCR to reprocess the 5' RACE reads, holding one entry per CDR3 protein. The table includes about 350,000 distinct CDR3 sequences, approximately 13% detected once. This specimen consisted of CD4+ T cells sorted from PBMCs, obtained 15 days after the yellow fever booster vaccination. These receptors all stem from a man younger than 35 who received the YFV17D yellow fever vaccine.

This clonotype has just a few counts. The chain couples TRBV19 to TRBJ2-3; either TRBD1 or TRBD2 may fit D (6 bases each). This CDR3 has 15 amino acids. Trimming cost V 5 bases and J 1 base, with 13 bases left between them. The V gene's germline CDR1 is LNHDA and CDR2 SQIVND (reference sequence). CDR3 DNA sequence: TGTGCCAGTAGTCCTCGGAGGGGGGGCACAGATACGCAGTATTTT. Its protein is CASSPRRGGTDTQYF.

This clonotype was seen a few times. The rearrangement uses TRBV7-2 and TRBJ2-4, with D maybe TRBD2 (6 bases). CDR1 and CDR2 from the germline V gene are SGHTA and FQGNSA. Deletions cut 2 bases from V and 3 bases from J, with 14 bases between. The CDR3 contains 16 residues. The CDR3 reads CASSLFSERVKNIQYF. CDR3 nucleotides: TGTGCCAGCAGCTTATTCAGCGAGCGGGTCAAAAACATTCAGTACTTC.

This chain joins TRBV20-1 and TRBJ2-1; 11 bases match TRBD1. Germline-derived CDR1 and CDR2 are DFQATT and SNEGSKA (reference sequence). This CDR3 region has 14 residues. The junction had 6 bases not matched to a gene; V was cut back by 2 bases and J by 9 bases. The CDR3 DNA follows: TGCAGTGCTAGACCCGGGACAGGGGGGCGTGAGCAGTTCTTC. It codes for CSARPGTGGREQFF.

In this sample, this clonotype turned up many times. The CDR3 protein is CASSQGLAEETQYF. DNA for the CDR3: TGCGCCAGCAGCCAGGGACTAGCGGAAGAGACCCAGTACTTC. The chain has TRBV4-1 and TRBJ2-5; 11 nucleotides align to TRBD2. J was trimmed by 3 bases and V by 3 bases; bases with no gene match: 0. The germline CDR1 and CDR2 sequences are MGHRA and YSYEKL. This CDR3 has 14 residues.

This clonotype was detected ten times or more. This chain uses TRBV3-1 with TRBJ2-4; D possibly uses TRBD1 or TRBD2 (5 bases each). V lost 2 bases and J lost 5, with 10 bases in between. CDR1 is LGHDT and CDR2 is YNNKEL in the germline V gene (reference sequence). This CDR3 has 14 residues. The CDR3 sequence: CASSQRDGENIQYF. The CDR3 coding sequence is TGTGCCAGCAGCCAACGGGACGGAGAAAACATTCAGTACTTC.

The V and J genes are TRBV15 and TRBJ1-6; no clear D. Germline-derived CDR1 and CDR2 are LNHNV and YYDKDF (reference sequence). The V and J ends lost 3 bases and 7 bases respectively, with 7 bases between them. The CDR3 is made up of 13 amino acids. CDR3: CATSSGWNSPLHF. CDR3 DNA: TGTGCCACCAGCAGCGGATGGAATTCACCCCTCCACTTT.

The chain recombines TRBV19 with TRBJ1-2, with 8 bases matching TRBD1. CDR3 length: 15 residues. Germline CDR1 and CDR2: LNHDA and SQIVND (reference sequence). J was trimmed by 7 bases and V by 5 bases; bases with no gene match: 12. The CDR3 DNA reads TGTGCCAGTAGTCTCCAGACAGGGGCCGGGCGTGGCTACACCTTC. Its protein product is CASSLQTGAGRGYTF.

The chain combines TRBV2 with TRBJ2-7, with 8 positions matching TRBD1. This CDR3 is built from 15 residues. With V trimmed by 7 bases and J by 7 bases, 15 bases remained unmatched. Per germline, CDR1 SNHLY and CDR2 FYNNEI. The CDR3 loop reads CASTKEPGGTGEQYF. Written as DNA, the CDR3 is TGTGCCAGCACCAAAGAGCCAGGGGGCACGGGAGAGCAGTACTTC.

V usage is TRBV5-1 and J usage is TRBJ2-3, with D possibly matching TRBD2 (7 bases). The CDR3 totals 14 residues. Per germline, CDR1 SGHRS and CDR2 YFSETQ. V was cut by 7 bases and J by 6 bases, with 18 bases left in between. For the CDR3, the DNA is TGCGCCAGCCGGGGAGGGGGAGGAACGGATACGCAGTATTTT. This gives the protein CASRGGGGTDTQYF.

The gene calls are TRBV9 and TRBJ1-2; 8 bases match TRBD1. This CDR3 has 15 residues. Germline lookup yields CDR1 SGDLS and CDR2 YYNGEE. With 4 bases clipped from V and 3 bases from J, the junction kept 8 bases outside the gene matches. The CDR3 sequence: CASSPRGRADYGYTF. CDR3 in DNA: TGTGCCAGCAGCCCCAGGGGGCGTGCCGACTATGGCTACACCTTC.

The chain links TRBV7-9 to TRBJ1-4; maybe TRBD1 (6 bases). The V gene lost 0 bases and the J gene lost 5 bases, with 16 bases spanning the gap. Per germline, CDR1 SEHNR and CDR2 FQNEAQ (reference sequence). This CDR3 spans 17 amino acids. The CDR3 here is CASSLALSGAGNEKLFF. The CDR3 nucleotides read TGTGCCAGCAGCTTAGCGCTTTCGGGGGCGGGAAATGAAAAACTGTTTTTT. Full variable domain (rest looked up from reference TRBV7-9 and TRBJ1-4): DTGVSQNPRHKITKRGQNVTFRCDPISEHNRLYWYRQTLGQGPEFLTYFQNEAQLEKSRLLSDRFSAERPKGSFSTLEIQRTEQGDSAMYLCASSLALSGAGNEKLFFGSGTQLSVL.

Concerning this clonotype: A much larger clone differs from this one at a single base, so this may be a read error. This chain uses TRBV2 with TRBJ1-1, with unresolved D. Germline CDR1 and CDR2: SNHLY and FYNNEI. Trimming pared 4 bases from V and 6 bases from J, leaving 15 bases between. This CDR3 region has 14 residues. CDR3 DNA sequence: TGTGCCAGCAGTGCCGCCGCGGGAGGTGCTGAAGCTTTCTTT. Translated: CASSAAAGGAEAFF. Together with reference TRBV2 and TRBJ1-1, the CDR3 gives the full variable domain: EPEVTQTPSHQVTQMGQEVILRCVPISNHLYFYWYRQILGQKVEFLVSFYNNEISEKSEIFDDQFSVERPDGSNFTLKIRSTKLEDSAMYFCASSAAAGGAEAFFGQGTRLTVV.

V is TRBV7-2 and J is TRBJ1-2; 7 nucleotides align to TRBD1. The CDR3 loop spans 16 amino acids. Trimming at V came to 1 base and at J to 4 bases, leaving 9 bases not matched to a gene. Germline CDR1 and CDR2: SGHTA and FQGNSA. The DNA of the CDR3 is TGTGCCAGCAGCTTAGATTCGACAGGGATCGGCTATGGCTACACCTTC. This gives the protein CASSLDSTGIGYGYTF.

This clonotype appeared once. The rearrangement joins TRBV7-2 to TRBJ1-5; TRBD1 aligns across 9 bases. With 4 bases clipped from V and 9 bases from J, the junction kept 13 bases outside the gene matches. CDR1 is SGHTA and CDR2 is FQGNSA in the germline V gene. The CDR3 has 16 amino acids. The CDR3 DNA sequence: TGTGCCAGCAGCTACGGGGCCGGGACAGGGTATTGGCCCCAGCATTTT. Protein sequence: CASSYGAGTGYWPQHF.

In this sample, this clonotype turned up many times. The chain is built from TRBV12-3 or TRBV12-4 and TRBJ2-1; D is perhaps TRBD2 (6 bases). CDR3 size: 13 residues. Trimming left V 3 bases short and J 5 bases short, with 8 bases between. Written as DNA, the CDR3 is TGTGCCAGCAGTTTGACGGGGGACAATGAGCAGTTCTTC. Its protein product is CASSLTGDNEQFF.